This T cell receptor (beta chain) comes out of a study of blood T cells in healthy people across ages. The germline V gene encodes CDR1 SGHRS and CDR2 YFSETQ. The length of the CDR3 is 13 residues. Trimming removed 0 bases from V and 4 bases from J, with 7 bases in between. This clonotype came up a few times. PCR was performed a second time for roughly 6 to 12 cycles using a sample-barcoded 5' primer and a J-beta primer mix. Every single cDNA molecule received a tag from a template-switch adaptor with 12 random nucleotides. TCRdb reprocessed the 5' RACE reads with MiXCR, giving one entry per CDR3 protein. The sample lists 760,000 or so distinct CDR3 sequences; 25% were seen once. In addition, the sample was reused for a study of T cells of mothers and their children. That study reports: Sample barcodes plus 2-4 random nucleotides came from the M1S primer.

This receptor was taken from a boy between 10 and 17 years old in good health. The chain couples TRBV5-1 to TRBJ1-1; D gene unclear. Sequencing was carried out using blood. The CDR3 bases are TGCGCCAGCAGCTTGGTGGAAGTCACTGAAGCTTTCTTT. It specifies CASSLVEVTEAFF.